The 13 T cell receptor beta chains below were found in one sample sequenced in a study of blood T cell repertoires in COVID-19. Data came from immunoSEQ multiplex PCR; TCRdb stores just in-frame clones and leaves some out. The table shows some 270,000 clones, with over 75% occurring only once. The sequencing input was PBMCs or T cells enriched from blood (not recorded which). The receptors were sampled from a woman in her thirties or forties who had been exposed to COVID-19.

This clone was seen at least ten times. It is unclear where the CDR3 begins or ends on the DNA, so no DNA is shown, and the CDR3 is as TCRdb lists it. The chain recombines TRBV28 with TRBJ1-2. The CDR3 has 11 residues if both end residues are counted. Germline CDR1 MDHEN, CDR2 SYDVKM. CDR3: CASSTSGGYTF.

This clone was recorded only once. The rearrangement links TRBV27 to TRBJ1-1, with 7 bases identical to TRBD1. This CDR3 has 13 residues. Per the germline V gene, CDR1 is MNHEY and CDR2 is SMNVEV (reference sequence). V trimming: 6 bases; J trimming: 3 bases; junction bases outside the gene matches: 4. The CDR3 nucleotides read TGTGCCAGCAGGGGACAGACCCACACTGAAGCTTTCTTT. This translates into CASRGQTHTEAFF.

CDR3 DNA sequence: TGTGCCAGCAGTGAAGGCAGGCTAGAGACCCAGTACTTC. Translation: CASSEGRLETQYF. The chain is built from TRBV6-1 and TRBJ2-5; D gene unclear. From germline, CDR1 is MNHNS and CDR2 SASEGT. The CDR3 is made up of 13 amino acids. V was cut by 1 base and J by 4 bases, with 7 bases left in between.

The chain joins TRBV28 to TRBJ1-2; D is unclear. This CDR3 region has 14 residues. V was trimmed by 8 bases and J by 4 bases, leaving 17 bases between them. Germline assignment: CDR1 MDHEN and CDR2 SYDVKM. Here the CDR3 reads CASRGGSGGYGYTF. CDR3 DNA: TGTGCCAGCCGAGGTGGGTCGGGAGGCTATGGCTACACCTTC.

V is TRBV6-5 and J is TRBJ2-2, with 13 bases matching TRBD2. Losses at the gene ends were 5 bases for V and 9 bases for J; bases not matched to a gene: 6. The CDR3 has 15 residues. Germline-derived CDR1 and CDR2 are MNHEY and SVGAGI. The CDR3 bases are TGTGCCAGCAGTCGTGGGACTAGCGGGACGAGGGAGCTGTTTTTT. Translation gives CASSRGTSGTRELFF.

This chain uses TRBV6-5 with TRBJ1-6; D may be TRBD1 (6 bases). The V and J ends lost 3 bases and 6 bases respectively, with 9 bases between them. The CDR3 runs to 14 residues. Germline lookup yields CDR1 MNHEY and CDR2 SVGAGI. CDR3 protein: CASSYTGRNSPLHF. The CDR3 DNA sequence: TGTGCCAGCAGTTATACAGGGCGTAATTCACCCCTCCACTTT.

The chain uses TRBV2 and TRBJ2-1; a possible D gene is TRBD1 (7 bases). Trimming removed 5 bases at V and 4 bases at J, with 15 bases between. Germline CDR1 and CDR2: SNHLY and FYNNEI. This CDR3 region has 15 residues. The CDR3 DNA sequence: TGTGCCAGCAGTCAGGAGGGGGCAAATTACAATGAGCAGTTCTTC. Residues: CASSQEGANYNEQFF.

The chain combines TRBV5-8 with TRBJ1-6; 8 bases align to TRBD1. The CDR3 has 15 amino acids. Germline CDR1 SGHTS, CDR2 YDEGEE. The V segment lost 4 bases and the J segment 8 bases; nucleotides outside the gene matches: 8. The CDR3 loop reads CASSTGQGRDSPLHF. The CDR3 DNA follows: TGTGCCAGCAGCACAGGACAGGGTCGGGATTCACCCCTCCACTTT.

This clone was seen once. The V and J genes are TRBV4-2 and TRBJ1-1; a weak D match, TRBD1 (5 bases). Per the germline V gene, CDR1 is LGHNA and CDR2 is YNFKEQ. CDR3 length: 15 residues. Trimming removed 4 bases at V and 4 bases at J, with 16 bases between. In DNA, the CDR3 is TGTGCCAGCAGCCGCTCCATGGGGGGTGGCACTGAAGCTTTCTTT. Translating it yields CASSRSMGGGTEAFF.

The J gene is TRBJ1-3, the V gene TRBV7-9; no reliable D call. The CDR3 length is 17 residues. The germline V gene encodes CDR1 SEHNR and CDR2 FQNEAQ (reference sequence). V was trimmed by 3 bases and J by 2 bases, leaving 17 bases between them. The CDR3 bases are TGTGCCAGCAGCTTCCGCATTGAGAGTTTGACTGGAAACACCATATATTTT. Protein sequence: CASSFRIESLTGNTIYF.

J is TRBJ2-3 and V is TRBV10-1; 10 bases are a match to TRBD2. V dropped 2 bases and J dropped 4; count of bases not matched to a gene: 9. CDR3 size: 17 residues. CDR1 and CDR2 (germline): WNHNN, SYGVQD (reference sequence). The CDR3 DNA reads as TGCGCCAGCAGTGAGATTCTAAGCGGGGGGGCGGCAGATACGCAGTATTTT. This gives the protein CASSEILSGGAADTQYF.

V is TRBV7-8 and J is TRBJ1-6; no definite D call. Germline V gene data show CDR1 as SGHVS and CDR2 as FQNEAQ. V dropped 5 bases and J dropped 0 bases, with 23 bases sitting between them. This CDR3 region has 20 residues. This CDR3 reads CASSPNLIRFASSYNSPLHF. DNA for the CDR3: TGTGCCAGCAGCCCAAACCTCATCCGGTTCGCTAGCTCCTATAATTCACCCCTCCACTTT. Drawing the rest from reference TRBV7-8 and TRBJ1-6, the complete variable domain is GAGVSQSPRYKVAKRGQDVALRCDPISGHVSLFWYQQALGQGPEFLTYFQNEAQLDKSGLPSDRFFAERPEGSVSTLKIQRTQQEDSAVYLCASSPNLIRFASSYNSPLHFGNGTRLTVT.

This chain's CDR3 is CASTPHRDNSPLHF. In DNA, the CDR3 is TGTGCCAGCACCCCCCACAGGGATAATTCACCCCTCCACTTT. This chain connects TRBV28 to TRBJ1-6; D perhaps matches TRBD1 (6 bases). The CDR3 is 14 residues long. Trimming pared 7 bases from V and 5 bases from J, leaving 12 bases between. CDR1 is MDHEN and CDR2 is SYDVKM in the germline V gene. Drawing the rest from reference TRBV28 and TRBJ1-6, the complete variable domain is DVKVTQSSRYLVKRTGEKVFLECVQDMDHENMFWYRQDPGLGLRLIYFSYDVKMKEKGDIPEGYSVSREKKERFSLILESASTNQTSMYLCASTPHRDNSPLHFGNGTRLTVT.